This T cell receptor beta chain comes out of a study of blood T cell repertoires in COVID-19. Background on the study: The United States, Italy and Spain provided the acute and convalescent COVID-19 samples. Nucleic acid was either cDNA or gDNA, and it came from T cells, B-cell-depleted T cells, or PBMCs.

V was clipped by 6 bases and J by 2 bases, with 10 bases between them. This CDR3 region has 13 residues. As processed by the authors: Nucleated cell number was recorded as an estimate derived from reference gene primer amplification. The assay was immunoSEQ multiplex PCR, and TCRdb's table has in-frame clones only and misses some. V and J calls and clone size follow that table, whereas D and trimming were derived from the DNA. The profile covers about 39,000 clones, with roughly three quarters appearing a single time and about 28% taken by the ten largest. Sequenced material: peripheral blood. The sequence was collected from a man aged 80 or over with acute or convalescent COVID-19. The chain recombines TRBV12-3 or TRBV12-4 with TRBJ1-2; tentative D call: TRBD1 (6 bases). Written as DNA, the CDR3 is TGTGCCAGCAGGTCCGGGACAAACTATGGCTACACCTTC. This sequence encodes CASRSGTNYGYTF.